Listed below are T cell receptor beta chains from one sample, sequenced in a study of Ad26.COV2.S vaccination and SARS-CoV-2 variants. The assay was immunoSEQ multiplex PCR, and TCRdb's table has in-frame clones only and misses some. This sample has 440,000 or so clones, with 89% found just once. The sequencing here drew on peripheral blood, taken in a trial of Ad26.COV2.S vaccine versus placebo. The receptors originated from a person between 18 and 65 years old who received the Ad26.COV2.S COVID-19 vaccine or a placebo. Both conserved end residues are part of each CDR3. D genes are given only for firm matches. A row's size may be missing; if present it is once, few, many or a size class.

size: NA
D: TRBD2
J: TRBJ2-1
V: TRBV5-1
DNA: TGCGCCAGCAGCCCCGGACTAGCGGGTAATGAGCAGTTCTTC
CDR3: CASSPGLAGNEQFF

size: few
D: NA
J: TRBJ1-5
V: TRBV7-8
DNA: TGTGCCAGCAGCGTACAGGGTGGACAGCCCCAGCATTTT
CDR3: CASSVQGGQPQHF

size: NA
D: NA
J: TRBJ1-1
V: TRBV2
DNA: TGTGCCAGCAGTGGGGGTCGGAGTGGTGAAGCTTTCTTT
CDR3: CASSGGRSGEAFF

size: NA
D: NA
J: TRBJ2-2
V: TRBV28
DNA: TGTGCCAGCAGTTCTAACACCGGGGAGCTGTTTTTT
CDR3: CASSSNTGELFF

size: NA
D: NA
J: TRBJ2-3
V: TRBV30
DNA: TGTGCCTGGAGTGTAGGTATTCAGAACACAGATACGCAGTATTTT
CDR3: CAWSVGIQNTDTQYF

size: NA
D: TRBD1
J: TRBJ1-4
V: TRBV18
DNA: TGTGCCAGCGCTAAGGGACAGTGGATTGAAAAACTGTTTTTT
CDR3: CASAKGQWIEKLFF

size: NA
D: TRBD1
J: TRBJ2-1
V: TRBV6-5
DNA: TGTGCCACCGATCGACAGGGGGGGGACAATGAGCAGTTCTTC
CDR3: CATDRQGGDNEQFF

size: NA
D: TRBD1
J: TRBJ1-2
V: TRBV29-1
DNA: TGCAGCGCGGACCCAGGGGGAGCTAACTATGGCTACACCTTC
CDR3: CSADPGGANYGYTF

size: NA
D: TRBD1
J: TRBJ1-5
V: TRBV6-6
DNA: TGTGCCAGCAGTTACTCGGCCGGGACAGGGGGGAGGCCCCAGCATTTT
CDR3: CASSYSAGTGGRPQHF

size: once
D: NA
J: TRBJ1-3
V: TRBV10-3
DNA: TGTGCCGCGGGGGGGTCTGGAAACACCATATATTTT
CDR3: CAAGGSGNTIYF

size: NA
D: NA
J: TRBJ2-7
V: TRBV2
DNA: TGTGCCAGCAGTGGATCAGGGGGGCGTGAGCAGTACTTC
CDR3: CASSGSGGREQYF

size: NA
D: NA
J: TRBJ1-1
V: TRBV6-5
DNA: TGTGCCAGCACGGGGCGACCGAACACTGAAGCTTTCTTT
CDR3: CASTGRPNTEAFF

size: once
D: NA
J: TRBJ2-7
V: TRBV11-2
DNA: TGTGCCAGCAGCTCTGGGACCTTATACGAGCAGTACTTC
CDR3: CASSSGTLYEQYF

size: NA
D: NA
J: TRBJ1-2
V: TRBV4-2
DNA: TGTGCCAGCAGCCAAGATATAGTAAACTATGGCTACACCTTC
CDR3: CASSQDIVNYGYTF

size: NA
D: TRBD1
J: TRBJ1-2
V: TRBV30
DNA: TGTGCCTGGAGTGAGTTACAGGGGGCCTATGGCTACACCTTC
CDR3: CAWSELQGAYGYTF

size: NA
D: TRBD2
J: TRBJ2-5
V: TRBV18
DNA: TGTGCCAGCTCTCTACAAGAGACCGGACTAGCACGGACCCAGTACTTC
CDR3: CASSLQETGLARTQYF

size: NA
D: NA
J: TRBJ1-2
V: TRBV5-1
DNA: TGCGCCAGCAGCTTGGGCCCGCATAACTATGGCTACACCTTC
CDR3: CASSLGPHNYGYTF

size: NA
D: TRBD1
J: TRBJ1-2
V: TRBV2
DNA: TGTGCCAGCACCCCTTGGGACAGCGAAATCTATGGCTACACCTTC
CDR3: CASTPWDSEIYGYTF

size: once
D: NA
J: TRBJ2-1
V: TRBV7-3
DNA: TGTGCCAGCAGCTTAGGTACGAACAATGAGCAGTTCTTC
CDR3: CASSLGTNNEQFF

size: NA
D: NA
J: TRBJ2-1
V: TRBV24-1
DNA: TGTGCCACCATCGGCCCAGGACAAACCTGCTCCTACAATGAGCAGTTCTTC
CDR3: CATIGPGQTCSYNEQFF

size: once
D: TRBD1
J: TRBJ1-1
V: TRBV19
DNA: TGTGCCAGCTGTCCGGGACAGGCTACTGAAGCTTTCTTT
CDR3: CASCPGQATEAFF

size: NA
D: NA
J: TRBJ2-1
V: TRBV6-1
DNA: TGTGCCAGCAGTGAAGAGGGTTACAATGAGCAGTTCTTC
CDR3: CASSEEGYNEQFF

size: NA
D: TRBD1
J: TRBJ1-4
V: TRBV19
DNA: TGTGCCAGTAGTACAACCTGGGACAGACGTAATGAAAAACTGTTTTTT
CDR3: CASSTTWDRRNEKLFF

size: NA
D: NA
J: TRBJ1-1
V: TRBV5-1
DNA: TGCGCCAGCAGCTTGCAGGGGCCGAGGTCTGAAGCTTTCTTT
CDR3: CASSLQGPRSEAFF

size: NA
D: TRBD2
J: TRBJ2-1
V: TRBV18
DNA: TGTGCCAGCTCCAAAACTAGCGGGTATATCAATGAGCAGTTCTTC
CDR3: CASSKTSGYINEQFF

size: few
D: NA
J: TRBJ2-7
V: TRBV2
DNA: TGTGCCAGCAGGGGATCCGAGCAGTACTTC
CDR3: CASRGSEQYF

size: NA
D: NA
J: TRBJ1-5
V: TRBV7-2
DNA: TGTGCCAGCAGCTTAGGACTGAGCAATCAGCCCCAGCATTTT
CDR3: CASSLGLSNQPQHF